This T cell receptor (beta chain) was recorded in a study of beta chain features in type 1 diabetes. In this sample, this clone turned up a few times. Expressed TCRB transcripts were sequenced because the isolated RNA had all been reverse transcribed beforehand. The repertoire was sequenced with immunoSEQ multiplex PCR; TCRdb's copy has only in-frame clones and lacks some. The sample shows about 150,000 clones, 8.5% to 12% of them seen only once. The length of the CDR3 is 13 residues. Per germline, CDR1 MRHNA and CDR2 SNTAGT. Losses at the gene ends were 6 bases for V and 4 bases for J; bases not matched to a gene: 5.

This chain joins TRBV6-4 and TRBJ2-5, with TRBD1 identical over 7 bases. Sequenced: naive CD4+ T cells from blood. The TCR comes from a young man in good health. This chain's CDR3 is CASSKTGSETQYF. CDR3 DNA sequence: TGTGCCAGCAGCAAGACAGGGTCAGAGACCCAGTACTTC.